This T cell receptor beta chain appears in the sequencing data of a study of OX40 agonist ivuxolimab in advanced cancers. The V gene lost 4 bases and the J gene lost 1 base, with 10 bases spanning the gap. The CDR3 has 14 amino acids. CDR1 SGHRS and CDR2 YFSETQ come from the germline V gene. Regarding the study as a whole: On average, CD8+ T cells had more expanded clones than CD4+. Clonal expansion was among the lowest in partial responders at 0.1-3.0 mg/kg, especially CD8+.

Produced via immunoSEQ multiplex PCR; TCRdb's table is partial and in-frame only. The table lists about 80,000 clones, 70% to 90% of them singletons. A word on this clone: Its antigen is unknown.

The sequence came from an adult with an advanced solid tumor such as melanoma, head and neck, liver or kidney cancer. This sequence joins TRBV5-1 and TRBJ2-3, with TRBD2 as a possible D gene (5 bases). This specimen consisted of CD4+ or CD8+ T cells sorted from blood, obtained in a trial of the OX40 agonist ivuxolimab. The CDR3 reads CASSRTDGTDTQYF. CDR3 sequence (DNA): TGCGCCAGCAGCCGGACTGATGGCACAGATACGCAGTATTTT.